This T cell receptor (beta chain) was recorded in a study of blood T cell repertoires in COVID-19. Study overall: Samples taken during acute and convalescent COVID-19 were collected in the United States, Italy and Spain. PBMCs, B-cell-depleted T cells, or T cells provided the cDNA or gDNA that made up the material.

Original data processing: Amplification from reference gene primers served as the basis for estimated nucleated cell counts. Sequencing used immunoSEQ multiplex PCR; TCRdb keeps in-frame clones, though not all of them. D and trimming were read from the DNA, whereas the V and J calls and clone size are those reported in that table. The profile shows some 150,000 clones, about 80% of them singletons. With 1 base removed from V and 3 bases from J, the gap between germline ends came to 9 bases. The CDR3 runs to 14 residues. CDR1 is MDHEN, CDR2 SYDVKM, per germline. The sequencing sample was made of peripheral blood. This clonotype was obtained from a woman in her sixties or seventies with COVID-19, enrolled during active disease. The J gene is TRBJ1-2, the V gene TRBV28; D not resolved. The CDR3 DNA reads TGTGCCAGCAGTTTATCCCCGAGGGACTATGGCTACACCTTC. It yields the protein CASSLSPRDYGYTF.